What follows is one T cell receptor (beta chain) and its context. This clone was seen a single time. Its antigen remains undetermined. Within one base of it there is no much larger clone, and no base qualities were kept. The germline V gene (reference sequence) supplies CDR1 PRHDT and CDR2 FYEKMQ. Its CDR3 holds 15 amino acids, cysteine through phenylalanine. The CDR3 DNA has 45 bases and is translated from base 1. Trimming removed 0 bases from V and 6 bases from J, leaving 13 bases between the germline ends. The library was produced with the immunoSEQ multiplex PCR assay. The table comes from immuneACCESS by way of TCRdb, which keeps in-frame sequences with V and J called. Part of the clones is missing from these tables; in studies checked, under half for an unresolved V gene and the rest for unknown reasons. The sample table holds about 70,000 clones, of which approximately 83% were seen once. The ten top clones hold about 4.8% of the sample.

This record comes from a study of technical replicates of blood from several donors (dated by TCRdb to 2017 to 2019). Sequencing was performed on PBMCs. The clonotype was recovered from a human donor in good health. Some clones in this sample may be carry-over from other donors' samples. This receptor chain uses TRBV13 and TRBJ2-3; perhaps TRBD2 is the D gene, with 6 bases matching. The CDR3 region has the sequence CASSLGTRVGDTQYF. The sequenced DNA: TGTGCCAGCAGCTTAGGGACTAGAGTAGGGGATACGCAGTATTTT.